These T cell receptor beta chains were read from a single sample in a study of Graves' ophthalmopathy and Graves' hyperthyroidism. TCRdb passed the multiplex PCR reads through MiXCR, listing each CDR3 protein once. The table includes about 550,000 distinct CDR3 sequences, about two fifths detected once. The sample comprised peripheral blood or thyroid tissue (not recorded which). The receptors were sampled from an adult man with Graves' hyperthyroidism. CDR3s include the opening cysteine and the closing phenylalanine or tryptophan. D genes are given only for firm matches. Only part of the rows carry a size: once, few, many, or a class if the clone is expanded.

>TRBJ1-1|TRBV10-3|.|15|.
TGTGCCAGCAGTGCAGGCAGGGTCATCAACACTGAAGCGTTCTTT
CASSAGRVINTEAFF
>TRBJ2-7|TRBV2|many|17|.
TGTGCCAGCATTAGTAGGCTAGACAGCCGGACTGACTACGAGCAGTACTTC
CASISRLDSRTDYEQYF
>TRBJ1-1|TRBV7-7|.|14|.
TGTGCTAGCAGCTTCCCCGTTGGGGACACTGAAGCTTTCTTT
CASSFPVGDTEAFF
>TRBJ1-1|TRBV6-5|.|13|.
TGTGCCAGCATCCTACGACAGCGTAATGAAGCTTTCTTT
CASILRQRNEAFF
>TRBJ1-2|TRBV29-1|.|16|.
TGCAGCGTTGGGCAGGGACCAGGTTCAATCGGGTATGGCTACACCTTC
CSVGQGPGSIGYGYTF
>TRBJ1-5|TRBV2|.|17|.
TGTGCCGGCAGCGACCAAAAGGTCTTTTATAGCAATCAGCCCCAGCATTTT
CAGSDQKVFYSNQPQHF
>TRBJ2-3|TRBV15|few|16|TRBD2
TGTGCCACCAGCCGTCTCCCGGGACTAGCGGGAGAGACGCAGTATTTT
CATSRLPGLAGETQYF
>TRBJ1-5|TRBV9|few|15|TRBD1
TGTGCCAGCAGCGAGACAGGGGGCCCAGGGCAGCCCCAGCATTTT
CASSETGGPGQPQHF
>TRBJ2-3|TRBV19|.|13|.
TGTGCCAGTAGTACGGGGGGCACAGATACGCAGTATTTT
CASSTGGTDTQYF
>TRBJ2-2|TRBV15|many|11|.
TGTGCCACCAGCATTACCGGGGAGCTGTTTTTT
CATSITGELFF
>TRBJ2-7|TRBV7-6|many|15|.
TGTGCCAGCAGCTTAGGTGCACAGGCCACCTACGAGCAGTACTTC
CASSLGAQATYEQYF
>TRBJ1-5|TRBV20-1|.|15|TRBD1
TGCAGTGCACCCCGACAGGGTACAAGCAATCAGCCCCAGCATTTT
CSAPRQGTSNQPQHF
>TRBJ2-7|TRBV5-1|many|15|TRBD1
TGCGCCAGCAGCGATATGGGACAGGGGGAAGGCGAGCAGTACTTC
CASSDMGQGEGEQYF
>TRBJ2-3|TRBV29-1|few|14|TRBD1
TGCAGCGTTGAGAAAGGGACAGACACAGATACGCAGTATTTT
CSVEKGTDTDTQYF
>TRBJ1-5|TRBV7-8|few|15|.
TGTGCCAGCAGCTTAGATGCGGGAATCAATCAGCCCCAGCATTTT
CASSLDAGINQPQHF